The rows below give T cell receptor beta chains drawn from one sample of a study of blood T cell repertoires in COVID-19. Profiling relied on immunoSEQ multiplex PCR, and the TCRdb table lists in-frame clones only, not all of them. The profile shows around 210,000 clones, around 84% of them singletons. Sequenced sample: peripheral blood. These receptors were taken from a human donor in a cohort sampled during active COVID-19. The CDR3 runs from the conserved cysteine through the conserved F or W.

v_gene: TRBV4-2; len: 14; CDR3aa: CASSWRAGENEQFF
v_gene: TRBV24-1; len: 16; CDR3aa: CATSDSGSAHTDTQYF
v_gene: TRBV7-9; len: 15; CDR3aa: CASSRIADPYNEQFF
v_gene: TRBV11-2; len: 20; CDR3aa: CASSLDRGGLRHPGSYEQYF
v_gene: TRBV10-3; len: 16; CDR3aa: CAISRNGQGETDTQYF
v_gene: TRBV12-3/TRBV12-4; len: 13; CDR3aa: CASSRLARETQYF
v_gene: TRBV27; len: 16; CDR3aa: CASSSRLAGNQETQYF
v_gene: TRBV5-4; len: 14; CDR3aa: CASSLVPSVGGYTF
v_gene: TRBV27; len: 15; CDR3aa: CASKPGRASNQPQHF
v_gene: TRBV7-2; len: 17; CDR3aa: CASSLVTGGDTTDTQYF
v_gene: TRBV6-1; len: 13; CDR3aa: CASSDRGPYEQYF
v_gene: TRBV4-1; len: 16; CDR3aa: CASSQDTGTAYNEQFF
v_gene: TRBV7-8; len: 15; CDR3aa: CASSPSRGWNTEAFF
v_gene: TRBV2; len: 14; CDR3aa: CASRADRGRETQYF
v_gene: TRBV28; len: 12; CDR3aa: CASSLFQETQYF
v_gene: TRBV28; len: 15; CDR3aa: CASSLVVPSGAGAFF
v_gene: TRBV18; len: 14; CDR3aa: CASSPIAGNQPQHF
v_gene: TRBV20-1; len: 16; CDR3aa: CSASRRTSGKLRDQYF
v_gene: TRBV4-1; len: 16; CDR3aa: CASSQTGQGYTDTQYF
v_gene: TRBV28; len: 15; CDR3aa: CASSLKQGFMRTQYF
v_gene: TRBV2; len: 11; CDR3aa: CASRSGGEAFF
v_gene: TRBV18; len: 15; CDR3aa: CASSSSGIRDQPQHF
v_gene: TRBV5-4; len: 14; CDR3aa: CASSTKARGYEQYF
v_gene: TRBV6-6; len: 13; CDR3aa: CASSSSGTGMQFF
v_gene: TRBV28; len: 15; CDR3aa: CASIGADYSNQPQHF
v_gene: TRBV10-3; len: 15; CDR3aa: CAISGAGTLGYGYTF
v_gene: TRBV29-1; len: 15; CDR3aa: CSVEDGSGWYTEAFF
v_gene: TRBV18; len: 12; CDR3aa: CASASSTDTQYF
v_gene: TRBV28; len: 15; CDR3aa: CASRPGGGPVDTQYF
v_gene: TRBV10-1; len: 14; CDR3aa: CASSDSQGSYEQYF
v_gene: TRBV2; len: 15; CDR3aa: CASSEILSGANVLTF
v_gene: TRBV5-1; len: 15; CDR3aa: CASSSKPGTFQRDTF
v_gene: TRBV7-2; len: 15; CDR3aa: CASSLGTGTNSPLHF
v_gene: TRBV5-1; len: 15; CDR3aa: CASSPKPGVFYEQYF
v_gene: TRBV7-9; len: 15; CDR3aa: CASSLTAGGPNEQFF
v_gene: TRBV3-1/TRBV3-2; len: 14; CDR3aa: CASSQTSSTDTQYF
v_gene: TRBV28; len: 13; CDR3aa: CASSPYITDTQYF
v_gene: TRBV29-1; len: 13; CDR3aa: CSVEDNSLYGYTF
v_gene: TRBV10-1; len: 14; CDR3aa: CASRRDSSSTEAFF
v_gene: TRBV13; len: 16; CDR3aa: CASSFLREGRGETQYF
v_gene: TRBV28; len: 17; CDR3aa: CASSLWGTSGYSYEQYF
v_gene: TRBV18; len: 15; CDR3aa: CASSPGGSGTDTQYF
v_gene: TRBV5-8; len: 17; CDR3aa: CASSSSRLAKLTDTQYF
v_gene: TRBV11-2; len: 16; CDR3aa: CASSLEGATSTDTQYF
v_gene: TRBV5-1; len: 12; CDR3aa: CASKGGKNIQYF
v_gene: TRBV5-5; len: 15; CDR3aa: CASSLYIGQGYEQYF
v_gene: TRBV15; len: 16; CDR3aa: CATSRDRGYSGNTIYF
v_gene: TRBV6-5; len: 15; CDR3aa: CASSLTGGPGETQYF
v_gene: TRBV5-3; len: 18; CDR3aa: CARSLGDRGLSGANVLTF
v_gene: TRBV7-9; len: 15; CDR3aa: CASSEDGRLTYEQYF
v_gene: TRBV4-1; len: 14; CDR3aa: CASSWTSGSNEQFF
v_gene: TRBV7-2; len: 17; CDR3aa: CASMLRGIGFYTDTQYF
v_gene: TRBV5-6; len: 16; CDR3aa: CASSSTGQEFNYGYTF
v_gene: TRBV9; len: 15; CDR3aa: CARNEREGGPYEQYF